This T cell receptor (beta chain) was obtained from a study of OX40 agonist ivuxolimab in advanced cancers. Study information: Anti-PD-1, anti-PD-L1 or anti-CTLA-4 therapy given earlier was allowed, and 30% to 45% had some.

Trimming shortened V by 4 bases and J by 0 bases, and 15 bases separated the two germline ends. The germline CDR1 and CDR2 sequences are SGDLS and YYNGEE. The CDR3 is 16 residues long. Data came from immunoSEQ multiplex PCR; TCRdb stores just in-frame clones and leaves some out. This table has over 45,000 clones, under 90% appearing once. The source material was CD4+ or CD8+ T cells sorted from blood, sampled in a trial of the OX40 agonist ivuxolimab. The rearrangement joins TRBV9 to TRBJ2-3; D remains ambiguous. The sequence was collected from an adult with an advanced solid tumor such as melanoma, head and neck, liver or kidney cancer. CDR3 amino acids: CASSFGLWGSTDTQYF. In DNA, the CDR3 is TGTGCCAGCAGCTTCGGATTGTGGGGTAGCACAGATACGCAGTATTTT.